The 9 T cell receptor beta chains listed next were all sequenced from one sample in a study of shared clonotypes between healthy human individuals. Naivety among CD8 cells was defined by CD45RO negativity and positive CCR7 selection, thereby excluding terminally differentiated effector memory CD45RA+ cells. Sequencing used immunoSEQ multiplex PCR; TCRdb keeps in-frame clones, though not all of them. The sample lists 2 million to 2.5 million clones; about 95% were seen once. Sequences were obtained from naive CD8+ T cells sorted from blood. Receptors originate from a man aged 18 to 35 in good health.

The chain links TRBV2 to TRBJ1-2, with TRBD1 identical over 7 bases. This CDR3 has 15 amino acids. Per germline, CDR1 SNHLY and CDR2 FYNNEI. The V segment lost 6 bases and the J segment 3 bases; nucleotides outside the gene matches: 10. The CDR3 region is CASRTPYTGDYGYTF. CDR3 DNA sequence: TGTGCCAGCAGGACCCCCTACACAGGGGACTATGGCTACACCTTC.

V gene TRBV30 combines with J gene TRBJ2-7; possibly TRBD2 for D (6 bases). The germline V and J ends were trimmed by 2 bases and 5 bases, with 13 bases remaining between them. Germline CDR1 reads GTSNPN; CDR2 reads SVGIG (reference sequence). This CDR3 has 13 residues. The CDR3 protein is CAWSRRESNEQYF. CDR3 sequence (DNA): TGTGCCTGGAGTAGGAGGGAGTCGAACGAGCAGTACTTC.

The CDR3 sequence is CASSLPRLNTEAFF. Here the CDR3 DNA reads TGTGCCAGCAGCTTACCCCGGCTGAACACTGAAGCTTTCTTT. This chain uses TRBV7-9 with TRBJ1-1; D gene unclear. Germline-derived CDR1 and CDR2 are SEHNR and FQNEAQ (reference sequence). Trimming removed 2 bases from V and 0 bases from J, with 7 bases in between. The CDR3 sequence is 14 residues long.

This rearrangement joins TRBV7-8 to TRBJ2-2; 9 bases are a match to TRBD1. Germline V gives CDR1 SGHVS, CDR2 FQNEAQ. The V and J ends lost 5 bases and 4 bases, in that order; junction bases with no gene match: 8. The CDR3 sequence is 16 residues long. CDR3 amino acids: CASSLYRGRVTGELFF. The CDR3 coding sequence is TGTGCCAGCAGCCTTTACAGGGGGCGTGTCACCGGGGAGCTGTTTTTT.

The rearrangement uses TRBV4-1 and TRBJ1-1, with D possibly matching TRBD1 (5 bases). CDR1 and CDR2 from the germline V gene are MGHRA and YSYEKL. The CDR3 spans 16 residues. Deletions cut 4 bases from V and 1 base from J, with 16 bases between. The CDR3 region is CASSRGREGSNTEAFF. CDR3 DNA sequence: TGCGCCAGCAGCCGGGGGAGGGAGGGGTCGAACACTGAAGCTTTCTTT.

Concerning this clone: Other DNA sequences in the same sample also yield this CDR3. The gene calls are TRBV6-6 and TRBJ2-5; D remains unclear. The V gene's germline CDR1 is MNHNY and CDR2 SVGAGI (reference sequence). The CDR3 has 13 amino acids. Trimming cost V 0 bases and J 1 base, with 3 bases left between them. The CDR3 nucleotides are TGTGCCAGCAGTTACTCGGGCCAAGAGACCCAGTACTTC. Protein: CASSYSGQETQYF.

The chain links TRBV30 to TRBJ1-5; TRBD1 is a possible D gene (5 bases). Per germline, CDR1 GTSNPN and CDR2 SVGIG (reference sequence). V gave up 3 bases and J gave up 5 bases, with 17 bases separating them. This CDR3 spans 15 amino acids. CDR3: CAWSSHPGGDQPQHF. CDR3 DNA: TGTGCCTGGAGCTCTCATCCTGGGGGAGATCAGCCCCAGCATTTT.

For this clone: Distinct nucleotide sequences in the sample also encode this CDR3. The genes are TRBV4-1 and TRBJ2-7; D not resolved. In germline, CDR1 is MGHRA, CDR2 YSYEKL. The CDR3 consists of 14 residues. Deletions cut 0 bases from V and 3 bases from J, with 9 bases between. CDR3 protein: CASSQEGAVYEQYF. The DNA of the CDR3 is TGCGCCAGCAGCCAAGAAGGTGCCGTCTACGAGCAGTACTTC.

The V gene is TRBV7-8, the J gene TRBJ2-3; 12 bases are a match to TRBD2. Germline V lookup: CDR1 SGHVS, CDR2 FQNEAQ. CDR3 length equals 16 residues. V shed 5 bases, J shed 0 bases, and the junction held 3 bases outside the gene matches. CDR3 sequence: CASSAGLAGSTDTQYF. The CDR3 coding sequence is TGTGCCAGCAGCGCTGGACTAGCGGGAAGCACAGATACGCAGTATTTT.